These 9 T cell receptor beta chains were sequenced from one sample in a study of blood T cell repertoires in COVID-19. Assay: immunoSEQ multiplex PCR; the TCRdb copy retains only in-frame clones and omits some. This sample has some 170,000 clones; more than 75% occur once, and the top ten carry 1% to 1.5%. The sequencing input was PBMCs or T cells enriched from blood (not recorded which). The receptors originated from a human donor with acute COVID-19. The donor label of this sample is uncertain.

The chain employs TRBV12-5 and TRBJ2-3, with 10 bases that match TRBD1. This CDR3 contains 16 residues. The germline V gene encodes CDR1 LGHNT and CDR2 FRNRAP. With 5 bases clipped from V and 6 bases from J, the junction kept 11 bases outside the gene matches. The CDR3 loop is CASGGTGDEWADTQYF. The CDR3, as DNA: TGTGCTAGTGGTGGGACAGGGGACGAGTGGGCGGATACGCAGTATTTT.

V is TRBV11-2 and J is TRBJ2-7; unclear D gene. V shed 2 bases and J shed 2 bases, with 7 bases lying between them. Per the germline V gene, CDR1 is SGHAT and CDR2 is FQNNGV. The CDR3 length is 13 residues. The CDR3 sequence is CASSLLATYEQYF. CDR3 DNA sequence: TGTGCCAGCAGCTTACTGGCCACCTACGAGCAGTACTTC.

The J gene is TRBJ2-3, the V gene TRBV7-9, with a tentative D call TRBD2 (5 bases). CDR1 SEHNR and CDR2 FQNEAQ come from the germline V gene (reference sequence). Trimming took off 5 bases at V and 2 bases at J, with 14 bases between the two ends. This CDR3 comprises 15 residues. CDR3 loop: CASSIFRDYTDTQYF. For the CDR3, the DNA is TGTGCCAGCAGCATCTTCCGAGACTACACAGATACGCAGTATTTT.

The chain has TRBV5-5 and TRBJ1-5, with D possibly being TRBD1 (5 bases). Germline loops: CDR1 SGHKS, CDR2 YYEKEE (reference sequence). With 0 bases removed from V and 3 bases from J, the gap between germline ends came to 10 bases. The CDR3 spans 15 residues. CDR3 DNA: TGTGCCAGCAGCTTGGAGGGCAGGGTCAATCAGCCCCAGCATTTT. Translating it yields CASSLEGRVNQPQHF.

This rearrangement joins TRBV21-1 to TRBJ2-2; TRBD2 is the table's D call, not checked against the DNA. TRBV21-1 is given as a pseudogene. The CDR3 contains 14 residues. CDR3 region: CASSQRGEGGELFF. As DNA, the CDR3 is TGTGCCAGCAGCCAAAGGGGGGAGGGCGGGGAGCTGTTTTTT.

V usage is TRBV18 and J usage is TRBJ1-2; 10 nucleotides agree with TRBD1. Germline values: CDR1 KGHSH, CDR2 LQKENI. V shed 2 bases and J 6 bases; nucleotides not matched to a gene: 0. The CDR3 is 13 residues long. Written as DNA, the CDR3 is TGTGCCAGCTCACCAGACAGGGGGCATGGCTACACCTTC. Protein product: CASSPDRGHGYTF.

The CDR3 DNA follows: TGTGCCAGCAGCTTAGGAGGACTAGCGGGGGGGTATAGGGAGACCCAGTACTTC. Protein: CASSLGGLAGGYRETQYF. V and J are TRBV7-2 and TRBJ2-5, with TRBD2 matching over 15 bases. V was pared by 1 base and J by 5 bases, with 8 bases of the junction left unmatched. Germline CDR1 is SGHTA and CDR2 is FQGNSA. The CDR3 is made up of 18 amino acids. Full variable domain (rest looked up from reference TRBV7-2 and TRBJ2-5): GAGVSQSPSNKVTEKGKDVELRCDPISGHTALYWYRQSLGQGLEFLIYFQGNSAPDKSGLPSDRFSAERTGGSVSTLTIQRTQQEDSAVYLCASSLGGLAGGYRETQYFGPGTRLLVL.

This chain connects TRBV4-2 to TRBJ2-5; perhaps TRBD1 as D (6 bases). Trimming took 1 base from V and 5 from J, leaving 14 bases between them. Germline V gives CDR1 LGHNA, CDR2 YNFKEQ. The CDR3 covers 15 residues. The CDR3 sequence is CASSQARGTGETQYF. CDR3 DNA sequence: TGTGCCAGCAGCCAAGCAAGGGGAACAGGGGAGACCCAGTACTTC.

This rearrangement joins TRBV19 to TRBJ2-1; TRBD2 agrees at 7 bases. The germline V gene has CDR1 LNHDA and CDR2 SQIVND (reference sequence). CDR3 length equals 13 residues. V was pared by 9 bases and J by 7 bases, with 9 bases of the junction left unmatched. CDR3 sequence (DNA): TGTGCCAGCAAGTCCGGGACTATAAATGAGCAGTTCTTC. Translating it yields CASKSGTINEQFF.